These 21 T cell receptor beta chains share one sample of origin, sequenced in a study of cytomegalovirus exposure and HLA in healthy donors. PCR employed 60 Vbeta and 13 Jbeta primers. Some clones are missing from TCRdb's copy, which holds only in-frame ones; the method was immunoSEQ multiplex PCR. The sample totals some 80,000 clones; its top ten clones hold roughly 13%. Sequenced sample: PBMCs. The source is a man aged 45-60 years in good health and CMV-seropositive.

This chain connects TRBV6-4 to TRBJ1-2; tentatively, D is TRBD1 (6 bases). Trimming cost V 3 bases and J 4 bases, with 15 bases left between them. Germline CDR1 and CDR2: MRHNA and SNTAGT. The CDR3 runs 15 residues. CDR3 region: CASSESLDSLYGYTF. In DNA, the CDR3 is TGTGCCAGCAGTGAAAGCCTGGACAGCCTCTATGGCTACACCTTC.

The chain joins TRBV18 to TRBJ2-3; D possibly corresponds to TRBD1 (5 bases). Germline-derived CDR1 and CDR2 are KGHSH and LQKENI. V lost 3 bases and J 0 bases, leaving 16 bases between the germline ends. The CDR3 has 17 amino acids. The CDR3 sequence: CASSPWQGRPSTDTQYF. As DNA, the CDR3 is TGTGCCAGCTCACCCTGGCAGGGTAGACCGAGCACAGATACGCAGTATTTT.

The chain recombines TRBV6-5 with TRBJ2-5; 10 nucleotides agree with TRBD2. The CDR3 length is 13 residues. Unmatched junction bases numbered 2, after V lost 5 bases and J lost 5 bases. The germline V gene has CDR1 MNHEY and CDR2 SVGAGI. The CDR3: CASSATSGETQYF. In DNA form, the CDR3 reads TGTGCCAGCAGTGCGACTAGCGGGGAGACCCAGTACTTC.

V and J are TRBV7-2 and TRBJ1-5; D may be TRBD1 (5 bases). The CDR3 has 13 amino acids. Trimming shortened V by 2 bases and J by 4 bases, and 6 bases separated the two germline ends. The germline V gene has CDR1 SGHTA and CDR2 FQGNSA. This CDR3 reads CASSLRGNQPQHF. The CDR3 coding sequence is TGTGCCAGCAGCTTAAGGGGAAATCAGCCCCAGCATTTT.

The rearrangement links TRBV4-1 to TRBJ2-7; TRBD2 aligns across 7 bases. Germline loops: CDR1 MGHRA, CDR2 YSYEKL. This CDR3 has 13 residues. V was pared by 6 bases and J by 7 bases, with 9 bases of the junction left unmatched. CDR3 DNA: TGCGCCAGCAGGGCCCCGGGAGGAGGGGAGCAGTACTTC. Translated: CASRAPGGGEQYF.

Here the CDR3 reads CASSTERASHNEQFF. The CDR3 DNA reads TGCGCCAGCAGCACAGAGAGAGCTTCCCACAATGAGCAGTTCTTC. The V gene is TRBV5-1, the J gene TRBJ2-1; D is undetermined. CDR1 is SGHRS, CDR2 YFSETQ, per germline. This CDR3 has 15 residues. Trimming removed 4 bases from V and 5 bases from J, with 16 bases in between.

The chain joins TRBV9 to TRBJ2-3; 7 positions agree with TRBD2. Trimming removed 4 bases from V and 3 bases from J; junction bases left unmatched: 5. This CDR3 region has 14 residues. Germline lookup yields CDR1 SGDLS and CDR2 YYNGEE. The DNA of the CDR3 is TGTGCCAGCAGCTTCAGCGGGGAGACAGATACGCAGTATTTT. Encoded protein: CASSFSGETDTQYF.

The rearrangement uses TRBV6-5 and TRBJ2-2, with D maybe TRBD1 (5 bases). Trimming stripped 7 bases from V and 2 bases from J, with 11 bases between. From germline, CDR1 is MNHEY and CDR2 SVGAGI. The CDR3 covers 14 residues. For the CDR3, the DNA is TGTGCCAGCAAAAGGGGCCTAAACACCGGGGAGCTGTTTTTT. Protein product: CASKRGLNTGELFF.

DNA for the CDR3: TGTGCCAGCCGCCTCAGCGGGAGGGACGAGCAGTACGTC. This translates into CASRLSGRDEQYV. J is TRBJ2-7 and V is TRBV2, with 10 nucleotides matching TRBD2. The V and J ends lost 8 bases and 5 bases, in that order; junction bases with no gene match: 6. The germline CDR1 and CDR2 sequences are SNHLY and FYNNEI. The CDR3 extends over 13 amino acids.

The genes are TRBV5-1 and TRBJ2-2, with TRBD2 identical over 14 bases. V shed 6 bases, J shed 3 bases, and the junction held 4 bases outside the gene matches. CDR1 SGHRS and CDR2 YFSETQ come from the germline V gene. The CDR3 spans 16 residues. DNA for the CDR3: TGCGCCAGCATCGGACTAGCGGGAGGCGACACCGGGGAGCTGTTTTTT. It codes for CASIGLAGGDTGELFF.

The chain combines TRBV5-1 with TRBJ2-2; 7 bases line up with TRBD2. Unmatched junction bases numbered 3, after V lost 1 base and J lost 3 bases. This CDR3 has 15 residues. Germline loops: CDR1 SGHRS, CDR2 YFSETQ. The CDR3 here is CASSLFGGYTGELFF. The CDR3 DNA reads TGCGCCAGCAGCTTGTTCGGGGGGTACACCGGGGAGCTGTTTTTT.

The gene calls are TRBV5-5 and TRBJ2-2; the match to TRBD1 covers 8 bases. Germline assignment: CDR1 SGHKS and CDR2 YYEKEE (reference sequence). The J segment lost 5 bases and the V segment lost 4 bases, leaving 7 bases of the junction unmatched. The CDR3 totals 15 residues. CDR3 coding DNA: TGTGCCAGCAGCCTGATGGGACAGGTGACCGGGGAGCTGTTTTTT. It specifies CASSLMGQVTGELFF.

CDR3 nucleotides: TGCGCCAGCAGCTTTCGTATGAACACTGAAGCTTTCTTT. It encodes CASSFRMNTEAFF. This rearrangement joins TRBV5-1 to TRBJ1-1; D is ambiguous. Deletions cut 2 bases from V and 0 bases from J, with 5 bases between. Looked up from germline, CDR1 is SGHRS and CDR2 is YFSETQ. The CDR3 runs to 13 residues.

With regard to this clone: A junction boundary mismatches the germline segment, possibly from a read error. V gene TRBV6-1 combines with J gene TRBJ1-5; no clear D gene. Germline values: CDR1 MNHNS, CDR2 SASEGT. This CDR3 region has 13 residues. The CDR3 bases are TGTGCCAGCAGTCCCTATAGCAAGCAGCCCCAGCATTTT. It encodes CASSPYSKQPQHF.

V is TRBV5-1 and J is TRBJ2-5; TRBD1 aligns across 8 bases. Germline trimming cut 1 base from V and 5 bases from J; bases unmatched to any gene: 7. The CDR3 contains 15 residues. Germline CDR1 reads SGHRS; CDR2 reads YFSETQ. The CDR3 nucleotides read TGCGCCAGCAGCTTGTTAGGACAGGGTGGGGAGACCCAGTACTTC. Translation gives CASSLLGQGGETQYF.

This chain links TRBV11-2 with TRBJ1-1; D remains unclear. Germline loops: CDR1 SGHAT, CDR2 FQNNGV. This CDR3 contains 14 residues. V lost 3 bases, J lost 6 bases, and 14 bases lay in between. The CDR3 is CASSLERGFAEAFF. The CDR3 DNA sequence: TGTGCCAGCAGCTTGGAGAGAGGGTTCGCTGAAGCTTTCTTT.

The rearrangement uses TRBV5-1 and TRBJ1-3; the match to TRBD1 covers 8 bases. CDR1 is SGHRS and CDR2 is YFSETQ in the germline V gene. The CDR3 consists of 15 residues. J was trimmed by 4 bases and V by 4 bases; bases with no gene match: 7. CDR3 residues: CASSGGTGDGNTIYF. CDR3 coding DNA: TGCGCCAGCAGCGGCGGGACAGGCGACGGAAACACCATATATTTT.

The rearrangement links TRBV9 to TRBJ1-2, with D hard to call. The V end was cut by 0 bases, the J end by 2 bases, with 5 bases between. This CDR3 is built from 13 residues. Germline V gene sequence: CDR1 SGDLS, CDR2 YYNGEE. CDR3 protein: CASSVAGNYGYTF. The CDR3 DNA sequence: TGTGCCAGCAGCGTAGCAGGAAACTATGGCTACACCTTC.

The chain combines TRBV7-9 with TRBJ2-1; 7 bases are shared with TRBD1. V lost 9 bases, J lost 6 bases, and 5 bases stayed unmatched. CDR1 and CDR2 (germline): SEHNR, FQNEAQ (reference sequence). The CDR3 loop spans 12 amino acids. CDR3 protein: CASRTGVNEQFF. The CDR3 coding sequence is TGTGCCAGTCGCACAGGGGTCAATGAGCAGTTCTTC.

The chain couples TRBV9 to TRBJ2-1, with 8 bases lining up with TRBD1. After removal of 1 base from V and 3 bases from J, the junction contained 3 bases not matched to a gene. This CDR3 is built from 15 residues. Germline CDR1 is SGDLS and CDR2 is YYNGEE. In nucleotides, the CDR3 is TGTGCCAGCAGCGTAACAGGGGGGAACTACAATGAGCAGTTCTTC. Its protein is CASSVTGGNYNEQFF.

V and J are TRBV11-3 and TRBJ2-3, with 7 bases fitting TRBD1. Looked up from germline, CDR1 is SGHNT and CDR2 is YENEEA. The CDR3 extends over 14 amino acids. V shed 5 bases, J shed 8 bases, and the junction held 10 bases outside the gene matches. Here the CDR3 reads CASSDRVNRGTQYF. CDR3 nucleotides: TGTGCCAGCAGCGACAGGGTTAATCGCGGTACGCAGTATTTT.